Listed below are T cell receptor beta chains from one sample, sequenced in a study of blood T cell repertoires in COVID-19. Profiled with immunoSEQ multiplex PCR; TCRdb holds only in-frame clones, not every one. The data show around 140,000 clones, approximately 80% seen once. Input material: PBMCs or T cells enriched from blood (not recorded which). These receptor sequences come from a man aged 50 or older in a cohort exposed to, infected with or recovered from COVID-19 (not recorded which). Both conserved end residues are part of each CDR3. Each record gives: J gene, D gene, V gene, clone size, CDR3 DNA, CDR3 protein. A D gene is named only where the DNA matches it firmly. Expanded clones get a size class; other rows say once, few or many, or leave the size out.

j_gene: TRBJ2-1; d_gene: NA; v_gene: TRBV21-1; abundance: once; CDR3nt: TGTGCCAGCAGCAAAGCTCCGCGGGAGGAGACCTACAATGAGCAGTTCTTC; CDR3aa: CASSKAPREETYNEQFF
j_gene: TRBJ1-1; d_gene: TRBD1; v_gene: TRBV6-5; abundance: NA; CDR3nt: TGTGCCAGCAGAGGACAGGGGCCGGCGGGGACTGAAGCTTTCTTT; CDR3aa: CASRGQGPAGTEAFF
j_gene: TRBJ1-2; d_gene: NA; v_gene: TRBV14; abundance: NA; CDR3nt: TGTGCCAGCAGCCTCAGGGGTGGACCCTATGGCTACACCTTC; CDR3aa: CASSLRGGPYGYTF
j_gene: TRBJ1-5; d_gene: TRBD1; v_gene: TRBV5-6; abundance: NA; CDR3nt: TGTGCCAGCACCCGGCGGGACAGGGAGGGCAATCAGCCCCAGCATTTT; CDR3aa: CASTRRDREGNQPQHF
j_gene: TRBJ1-2; d_gene: TRBD1; v_gene: TRBV7-9; abundance: NA; CDR3nt: TGTGCCAGCAGCCCCCCGGGACAGGCCTATGGCTACACCTTC; CDR3aa: CASSPPGQAYGYTF
j_gene: TRBJ2-5; d_gene: NA; v_gene: TRBV10-3; abundance: NA; CDR3nt: TGTGCCATCAGTGAGTCGAGCCCAGAGACCCAGTACTTC; CDR3aa: CAISESSPETQYF
j_gene: TRBJ1-5; d_gene: NA; v_gene: TRBV19; abundance: NA; CDR3nt: TGTGCCAGTAGTATGTCCGGGGGGAACCAGCCCCAGCATTTT; CDR3aa: CASSMSGGNQPQHF
j_gene: TRBJ2-3; d_gene: NA; v_gene: TRBV7-9; abundance: NA; CDR3nt: TGTGCCAGCAGCCACCAGAATGACGGGGTGGATATAGATACGCAGTATTTT; CDR3aa: CASSHQNDGVDIDTQYF
j_gene: TRBJ1-1; d_gene: NA; v_gene: TRBV7-2; abundance: NA; CDR3nt: TGTGCCAGCAGCTTAGCCGGTCGGGTCACTGAAGCTTTCTTT; CDR3aa: CASSLAGRVTEAFF
j_gene: TRBJ2-1; d_gene: TRBD1; v_gene: TRBV24-1; abundance: few; CDR3nt: TGTGCCACCAGTGATACGACAGGGTTTAGCTACAATGAGCAGTTCTTC; CDR3aa: CATSDTTGFSYNEQFF
j_gene: TRBJ1-2; d_gene: TRBD1; v_gene: TRBV28; abundance: NA; CDR3nt: TGTGCCAGCAGTCTGGGGACAGGGCCCGGGTGGGGCTACACCTTC; CDR3aa: CASSLGTGPGWGYTF
j_gene: TRBJ1-1; d_gene: TRBD1; v_gene: TRBV20-1; abundance: few; CDR3nt: TGCAGTGCAACCACAGGGGTGGAAGCTTTCTTT; CDR3aa: CSATTGVEAFF
j_gene: TRBJ1-1; d_gene: TRBD1; v_gene: TRBV29-1; abundance: NA; CDR3nt: TGCAGCGGCCGGAGGCAGGGGGTGAACACTGAAGCTTTCTTT; CDR3aa: CSGRRQGVNTEAFF
j_gene: TRBJ1-3; d_gene: TRBD1; v_gene: TRBV24-1; abundance: NA; CDR3nt: TGTGCCACCAGCCCGGGACAGGGGGGAAACACCATATATTTT; CDR3aa: CATSPGQGGNTIYF
j_gene: TRBJ1-5; d_gene: NA; v_gene: TRBV15; abundance: few; CDR3nt: TGTGCCACCGCGGAATATAGCAATCAGCCCCAGCATTTT; CDR3aa: CATAEYSNQPQHF
j_gene: TRBJ1-1; d_gene: TRBD1; v_gene: TRBV7-2; abundance: NA; CDR3nt: TGTGCCAGCAGCTCCGGACAGGAGAACACTGAAGCTTTCTTT; CDR3aa: CASSSGQENTEAFF
j_gene: TRBJ1-3; d_gene: NA; v_gene: TRBV14; abundance: NA; CDR3nt: TGTGCCAGCTCACAAGGGCGGGGGACTGGAAACACCATATATTTT; CDR3aa: CASSQGRGTGNTIYF
j_gene: TRBJ2-3; d_gene: NA; v_gene: TRBV10-2; abundance: NA; CDR3nt: TGCGCCAGCAGTGGGGGACTCCTCACAGATACGCAGTATTTT; CDR3aa: CASSGGLLTDTQYF
j_gene: TRBJ2-2; d_gene: TRBD2; v_gene: TRBV7-9; abundance: few; CDR3nt: TGTGCCAGCCACCTGCTAGCGGGATTCGGCGGGGAGCTGTTTTTT; CDR3aa: CASHLLAGFGGELFF
j_gene: TRBJ1-2; d_gene: NA; v_gene: TRBV4-3; abundance: NA; CDR3nt: TGCGCCAGCAGCCAAGCCCCGGGCGGGAACTATGGCTACACCTTC; CDR3aa: CASSQAPGGNYGYTF
j_gene: TRBJ2-1; d_gene: NA; v_gene: TRBV7-3; abundance: NA; CDR3nt: TGTGCCAGCGGCGGAAACAATGAGCAGTTCTTC; CDR3aa: CASGGNNEQFF
j_gene: TRBJ1-2; d_gene: NA; v_gene: TRBV2; abundance: NA; CDR3nt: TGTGCCAGCAGAAATTCCCCACTATCTGGCTACACCTTC; CDR3aa: CASRNSPLSGYTF
j_gene: TRBJ2-7; d_gene: NA; v_gene: TRBV18; abundance: NA; CDR3nt: TGTGCCAGCTCATCGACCGGAATGTGGCAGGGCGAGCAGTACTTC; CDR3aa: CASSSTGMWQGEQYF
j_gene: TRBJ2-2; d_gene: NA; v_gene: TRBV11-2; abundance: NA; CDR3nt: TGTGCCAGCAGCCTGACTAGAATGGGCGGGGAGCTGTTTTTT; CDR3aa: CASSLTRMGGELFF
j_gene: TRBJ1-2; d_gene: NA; v_gene: TRBV6-1; abundance: NA; CDR3nt: TGTGCCAGCAGTGGACGGGCGGGGTCGTGGTTCTATGGCTACACCTTC; CDR3aa: CASSGRAGSWFYGYTF
j_gene: TRBJ1-3; d_gene: TRBD1; v_gene: TRBV6-5; abundance: NA; CDR3nt: TGTGCCAGTGGGACAGGGGGCTCTGGAAACACCATATATTTT; CDR3aa: CASGTGGSGNTIYF
j_gene: TRBJ2-1; d_gene: NA; v_gene: TRBV28; abundance: NA; CDR3nt: TGTGCCAGCGGGGCCCTTAGCTCCTACAATGAGCAGTTCTTC; CDR3aa: CASGALSSYNEQFF
j_gene: TRBJ2-5; d_gene: NA; v_gene: TRBV5-1; abundance: once; CDR3nt: TGCGCCAGCAGCTTGGTTGCGGGATCTCCTCAAGAGACCCAGTACTTC; CDR3aa: CASSLVAGSPQETQYF
j_gene: TRBJ1-6; d_gene: NA; v_gene: TRBV7-2; abundance: NA; CDR3nt: TGTGCCAGCAGCTTAGCCGGGAGTCAGGGATCACCCCTCCACTTT; CDR3aa: CASSLAGSQGSPLHF
j_gene: TRBJ2-3; d_gene: TRBD1; v_gene: TRBV24-1; abundance: NA; CDR3nt: TGTGCCACCAGTGCACAGGGGGCCCCCACAGATACGCAGTATTTT; CDR3aa: CATSAQGAPTDTQYF
j_gene: TRBJ2-3; d_gene: NA; v_gene: TRBV18; abundance: NA; CDR3nt: TGTGCCAGCTCACCACGCGGGGGCCTCACAGATACGCAGTATTTT; CDR3aa: CASSPRGGLTDTQYF
j_gene: TRBJ1-4; d_gene: TRBD1; v_gene: TRBV5-1; abundance: once; CDR3nt: TGCGCCAGCAGCTTGGCCGTTTCAGGGGGCATATCTTATGAAAAACTGTTTTTT; CDR3aa: CASSLAVSGGISYEKLFF
j_gene: TRBJ1-1; d_gene: NA; v_gene: TRBV9; abundance: NA; CDR3nt: TGTGCCAGCAGCGGGCCTCCGGGGGGATTGAAGACTGAAGCTTTCTTT; CDR3aa: CASSGPPGGLKTEAFF
j_gene: TRBJ1-4; d_gene: NA; v_gene: TRBV30; abundance: NA; CDR3nt: TGTGCCTGGCTGGATAGGGGCACTGTAGGAGAAAAACTGTTTTTT; CDR3aa: CAWLDRGTVGEKLFF
j_gene: TRBJ2-2; d_gene: NA; v_gene: TRBV12-5; abundance: NA; CDR3nt: TGTGCTAGTGGTTTGGGAGTATACACCGGGGAGCTGTTTTTT; CDR3aa: CASGLGVYTGELFF
j_gene: TRBJ1-1; d_gene: NA; v_gene: TRBV14; abundance: NA; CDR3nt: TGTGCCAGCAGCCTTGGCTGGAACACTGAAGCTTTCTTT; CDR3aa: CASSLGWNTEAFF
j_gene: TRBJ1-3; d_gene: NA; v_gene: TRBV7-2; abundance: few; CDR3nt: TGTGCCAGCAGCTCCCCTTCTGGAAACACCATATATTTT; CDR3aa: CASSSPSGNTIYF
j_gene: TRBJ2-2; d_gene: TRBD2; v_gene: TRBV29-1; abundance: once; CDR3nt: TGCAGCGTTACCTTTTCTAGCGGGAAATGGCACGGGGAGCTGTTTTTT; CDR3aa: CSVTFSSGKWHGELFF